Following are 27 T cell receptor beta chains from one sample sequenced in a study of blood T cell repertoires in COVID-19. Some clones are missing from TCRdb's copy, which holds only in-frame ones; the method was immunoSEQ multiplex PCR. The data hold about 190,000 clones, with over 75% observed a single time. What was sequenced was peripheral blood. The source of these receptors is an elderly man with COVID-19, enrolled during active disease.

This chain uses TRBV5-4 with TRBJ1-1, with unresolved D. From germline, CDR1 is SGHNT and CDR2 YYREEE (reference sequence). V was pared by 0 bases and J by 6 bases, with 12 bases between. The CDR3 extends over 14 amino acids. The CDR3 coding sequence is TGTGCCAGCAGCTTGGAGAGGAGATCGGCTGAAGCTTTCTTT. Its translation is CASSLERRSAEAFF.

The chain has TRBV5-6 and TRBJ1-2; D is possibly TRBD1 (5 bases). The CDR3 has 14 residues. V was cut by 3 bases and J by 7 bases, with 16 bases left in between. CDR1 is SGHDT, CDR2 YYEEEE, per germline. CDR3 DNA sequence: TGTGCCAGCAGCTGGCCCGGGGGGTTCGTTGGCTACACCTTC. It translates to CASSWPGGFVGYTF.

Comments on this clone: Different DNA sequences within this sample yield the same CDR3. The gene calls are TRBV9 and TRBJ1-3; D uncertain. The CDR3 spans 15 residues. Deletions cut 4 bases from V and 0 bases from J, with 11 bases between. Germline CDR1 is SGDLS and CDR2 is YYNGEE. The CDR3 region has the DNA TGTGCCAGCAGCCTCGAGGGCAGCTCTGGAAACACCATATATTTT. It encodes CASSLEGSSGNTIYF. Full variable domain (outside the CDR3, taken from reference TRBV9 and TRBJ1-3): DSGVTQTPKHLITATGQRVTLRCSPRSGDLSVYWYQQSLDQGLQFLIQYYNGEERAKGNILERFSAQQFPDLHSELNLSSLELGDSALYFCASSLEGSSGNTIYFGEGSWLTVV.

Written as DNA, the CDR3 is TGTGCCAGCAGCCCCGGGACAGGGGCTTTTGAGCAGTTCTTC. Its protein product is CASSPGTGAFEQFF. J is TRBJ2-1 and V is TRBV5-5; the match to TRBD1 covers 10 bases. The germline gives CDR1 SGHKS, CDR2 YYEKEE (reference sequence). CDR3 length: 14 amino acids. The V and J ends lost 4 bases and 9 bases, in that order; junction bases with no gene match: 7.

The chain uses TRBV21-1 and TRBJ1-1. TRBV21-1 is designated a pseudogene. The CDR3 is 13 residues long. The CDR3 DNA is TGTGCCAGCAGCAATAGCAGGAACACTGAAGCTTTCTTT. Its protein product is CASSNSRNTEAFF.

V and J are TRBV4-2 and TRBJ2-1; 9 bases are a match to TRBD2. This CDR3 spans 14 amino acids. Trimming took 4 bases from V and 9 from J; bases not matched to a gene: 7. The germline gives CDR1 LGHNA, CDR2 YNFKEQ. The CDR3 loop reads CASSLGTSRGEQFF. The CDR3 region has the DNA TGTGCCAGCAGCCTGGGGACTAGCCGGGGTGAGCAGTTCTTC.

The chain carries TRBV5-1 and TRBJ1-2, with 10 bases fitting TRBD1. The CDR3 loop spans 15 amino acids. In germline, CDR1 is SGHRS, CDR2 YFSETQ. Trimming took 3 bases from V and 2 from J; bases not matched to a gene: 4. The CDR3 bases are TGCGCCAGCAGCTCGCGGGGACAGGGGAACTATGGCTACACCTTC. Protein product: CASSSRGQGNYGYTF.

The count of this clone is one. The V gene is TRBV7-9, the J gene TRBJ2-7; D is perhaps TRBD2 (6 bases). Deletions cut 4 bases from V and 5 bases from J, with 18 bases between. The germline V gene has CDR1 SEHNR and CDR2 FQNEAQ (reference sequence). The CDR3 is 15 amino acids. The CDR3 DNA follows: TGTGCCAGCAGCTACCGGGACTCCATTTCTGACGAGCAGTACTTC. Translation: CASSYRDSISDEQYF.

V is TRBV5-1 and J is TRBJ2-5; 10 positions agree with TRBD2. Germline V gives CDR1 SGHRS, CDR2 YFSETQ. Losses at the gene ends were 3 bases for V and 1 base for J; bases not matched to a gene: 9. The CDR3 sequence is 17 residues long. This CDR3 reads CASSYYLQRGGQETQYF. In nucleotides, the CDR3 is TGCGCCAGCAGCTACTATCTCCAGCGGGGGGGCCAAGAGACCCAGTACTTC.

The gene calls are TRBV9 and TRBJ1-1; tentatively, D is TRBD1 (5 bases). The CDR3 contains 15 residues. CDR1 is SGDLS and CDR2 is YYNGEE in the germline V gene. Trimming left V 0 bases short and J 1 base short, with 10 bases between. In DNA, the CDR3 is TGTGCCAGCAGCGTAGTGCAGGGAAAGAACACTGAAGCTTTCTTT. It translates to CASSVVQGKNTEAFF.

The chain employs TRBV3-1 (or the pseudogene TRBV3-2) and TRBJ2-7; 9 nucleotides agree with TRBD1. Germline CDR1 reads LGHDT; CDR2 reads YNNKEL (reference sequence). The junction had 8 bases not matched to a gene; V was cut back by 4 bases and J by 4 bases. The CDR3 loop spans 15 amino acids. The DNA for the CDR3 is TGTGCCAGCAGCCGTGGGACAGGGCCAAGGTACGAGCAGTACTTC. It yields the protein CASSRGTGPRYEQYF.

This clone was seen a single time. The CDR3 DNA follows: TGTGCCACCAGCAGAGGCGGGACAGCCTATGGCTACACCTTC. Amino acids: CATSRGGTAYGYTF. The gene calls are TRBV15 and TRBJ1-2, with 7 nucleotides matching TRBD1. Trimming cost V 1 base and J 4 bases; bases outside gene matches: 3. The CDR3 runs to 14 residues. Germline assignment: CDR1 LNHNV and CDR2 YYDKDF (reference sequence). Supplemented by reference TRBV15 and TRBJ1-2, the full variable domain reads DAMVIQNPRYQVTQFGKPVTLSCSQTLNHNVMYWYQQKSSQAPKLLFHYYDKDFNNEADTPDNFQSRRPNTSFCFLDIRSPGLGDTAMYLCATSRGGTAYGYTFGSGTRLTVV.

Relative to its sample, this clone is large. CDR3: CASSQVQGADYGYTF. DNA for the CDR3: TGCGCCAGCAGCCAAGTGCAGGGGGCGGACTATGGCTACACCTTC. The gene calls are TRBV4-3 and TRBJ1-2, with TRBD1 matching over 8 bases. The germline V gene encodes CDR1 LGHNA and CDR2 YSLEER. CDR3 size: 15 residues. Trimming cost V 1 base and J 3 bases; bases outside gene matches: 4.

CDR3 nucleotides: TGTGCCAGCAGCCCTAGCCCCACCTATGGCTACACCTTC. It yields the protein CASSPSPTYGYTF. The V and J genes are TRBV11-2 and TRBJ1-2; no reliable D call. CDR3 length equals 13 residues. V was shortened by 5 bases and J by 4 bases, with 11 bases between the two germline ends. The germline CDR1 and CDR2 sequences are SGHAT and FQNNGV.

This clone turned up a few times. The chain links TRBV7-2 to TRBJ2-1; 11 positions agree with TRBD2. The CDR3 is made up of 16 amino acids. Germline V gene data show CDR1 as SGHTA and CDR2 as FQGNSA. The ends lost 4 bases at V and 3 bases at J; junction bases unmatched: 5. The CDR3 here is CASSSPSGGLYNEQFF. CDR3 nucleotides: TGTGCCAGCAGCTCCCCTAGCGGGGGGCTCTACAATGAGCAGTTCTTC.

The chain has TRBV6-6 and TRBJ2-7; 9 nucleotides line up with TRBD1. V lost 6 bases and J lost 3; bases outside the gene matches: 6. CDR1 MNHNY and CDR2 SVGAGI come from the germline V gene (reference sequence). CDR3 length: 14 amino acids. This chain's CDR3 is CASRPGQGNYEQYF. The CDR3 bases are TGTGCCAGCAGACCGGGACAGGGCAACTACGAGCAGTACTTC.

The chain joins TRBV7-2 to TRBJ1-6; the D gene is possibly TRBD1 (6 bases). V lost 0 bases, J lost 0 bases, and 21 bases lay in between. Looked up from germline, CDR1 is SGHTA and CDR2 is FQGNSA. CDR3 size: 21 residues. CDR3: CASSLALPGQSLSSYNSPLHF. CDR3 nucleotide sequence: TGTGCCAGCAGCTTAGCCCTGCCGGGACAATCCCTGAGCTCCTATAATTCACCCCTCCACTTT.

V is TRBV7-2 and J is TRBJ2-2; 9 nucleotides match TRBD2. V dropped 6 bases and J dropped 6; count of bases not matched to a gene: 8. The CDR3 contains 15 residues. Germline CDR1 SGHTA, CDR2 FQGNSA. This CDR3 reads CASRPGLAGAGELFF. The DNA for the CDR3 is TGTGCCAGCAGGCCTGGCTTAGCGGGGGCCGGGGAGCTGTTTTTT.

The CDR3 is CASTPSVVNTEAFF. CDR3 sequence (DNA): TGCGCCAGCACCCCCTCGGTAGTGAACACTGAAGCTTTCTTT. This chain joins TRBV5-1 and TRBJ1-1; D not certain. Looked up from germline, CDR1 is SGHRS and CDR2 is YFSETQ. Trimming pared 6 bases from V and 0 bases from J, leaving 12 bases between. This CDR3 is 14 amino acids long.

J is TRBJ2-1 and V is TRBV5-1; TRBD2 agrees at 8 bases. There are 17 residues in the CDR3. J gave up 0 bases and V 0 bases, and 5 bases lay outside the gene matches. CDR1 and CDR2 from the germline V gene are SGHRS and YFSETQ. The DNA of the CDR3 is TGCGCCAGCAGCTTGGATGGAGCGGGGGACTCCTACAATGAGCAGTTCTTC. Translation gives CASSLDGAGDSYNEQFF. The whole variable domain, filled in from reference TRBV5-1 and TRBJ2-1, reads KAGVTQTPRYLIKTRGQQVTLSCSPISGHRSVSWYQQTPGQGLQFLFEYFSETQRNKGNFPGRFSGRQFSNSRSEMNVSTLELGDSALYLCASSLDGAGDSYNEQFFGPGTRLTVL.

This clone was counted between two and nine times. The chain couples TRBV28 to TRBJ1-4; no definite D call. V lost 2 bases to trimming and J lost 11 bases, with 6 bases between them. Germline assignment: CDR1 MDHEN and CDR2 SYDVKM. This CDR3 has 11 amino acids. CDR3 region: CASSLAGKLFF. The CDR3 bases are TGTGCCAGCAGTTTAGCGGGGAAACTGTTTTTT.

J is TRBJ1-5 and V is TRBV3-1 (or the pseudogene TRBV3-2); a possible D gene is TRBD1 (6 bases). The CDR3 is 15 residues long. The germline V gene has CDR1 LGHDT and CDR2 YNNKEL (reference sequence). V lost 0 bases to trimming and J lost 7 bases, with 13 bases between them. CDR3 residues: CASSQDPRGDQPQHF. The CDR3 DNA reads as TGTGCCAGCAGCCAAGATCCCAGGGGAGACCAGCCCCAGCATTTT.

This rearrangement joins TRBV6-5 to TRBJ1-6; 8 nucleotides align to TRBD1. This CDR3 is 14 amino acids long. J lost 9 bases, V lost 5 bases, and 6 bases had no gene match. CDR1 is MNHEY and CDR2 is SVGAGI in the germline V gene. The CDR3 here is CASSPDRDGSPLHF. The CDR3, as DNA: TGTGCCAGCAGTCCGGACAGGGACGGTTCACCCCTCCACTTT.

The chain joins TRBV19 to TRBJ1-1; D may be TRBD1 (5 bases). The ends were cut back, 3 bases at V and 1 base at J, with 12 bases in the middle. The CDR3 runs 15 residues. CDR1 and CDR2 (germline): LNHDA, SQIVND (reference sequence). The CDR3 loop is CASSIDRQRNTEAFF. The CDR3 nucleotides read TGTGCCAGTAGTATTGATCGACAGAGGAACACTGAAGCTTTCTTT.

The V gene is TRBV18, the J gene TRBJ1-6, with 7 bases aligning to TRBD1. CDR3 length equals 13 residues. The V segment lost 6 bases and the J segment 5 bases; nucleotides outside the gene matches: 1. CDR1 KGHSH and CDR2 LQKENI come from the germline V gene. CDR3 amino acids: CASSQGDNSPLHF. The CDR3 DNA sequence: TGTGCCAGCTCTCAGGGGGATAATTCACCCCTCCACTTT. The whole variable domain, remainder taken from reference TRBV18 and TRBJ1-6, is NAGVMQNPRHLVRRRGQEARLRCSPMKGHSHVYWYRQLPEEGLKFMVYLQKENIIDESGMPKERFSAEFPKEGPSILRIQQVVRGDSAAYFCASSQGDNSPLHFGNGTRLTVT.

The J gene is TRBJ2-5, the V gene TRBV4-3; perhaps TRBD2 as D (5 bases). The V and J ends lost 4 bases and 5 bases respectively, with 11 bases between them. This CDR3 is built from 13 residues. Germline V gene lookup returns CDR1 LGHNA and CDR2 YSLEER. CDR3 coding DNA: TGCGCCAGCAGCCGCGGGCCTGAGGAGACCCAGTACTTC. Translating gives CASSRGPEETQYF.

The CDR3 reads CASSWGQLRSTGELFF. For the CDR3, the DNA is TGTGCCAGCAGCTGGGGACAGCTTCGGTCCACCGGGGAGCTGTTTTTT. This chain connects TRBV11-2 to TRBJ2-2; TRBD1 matches at 7 bases. V shed 4 bases and J 4 bases; nucleotides not matched to a gene: 9. The CDR3 covers 16 residues. The germline V gene encodes CDR1 SGHAT and CDR2 FQNNGV.